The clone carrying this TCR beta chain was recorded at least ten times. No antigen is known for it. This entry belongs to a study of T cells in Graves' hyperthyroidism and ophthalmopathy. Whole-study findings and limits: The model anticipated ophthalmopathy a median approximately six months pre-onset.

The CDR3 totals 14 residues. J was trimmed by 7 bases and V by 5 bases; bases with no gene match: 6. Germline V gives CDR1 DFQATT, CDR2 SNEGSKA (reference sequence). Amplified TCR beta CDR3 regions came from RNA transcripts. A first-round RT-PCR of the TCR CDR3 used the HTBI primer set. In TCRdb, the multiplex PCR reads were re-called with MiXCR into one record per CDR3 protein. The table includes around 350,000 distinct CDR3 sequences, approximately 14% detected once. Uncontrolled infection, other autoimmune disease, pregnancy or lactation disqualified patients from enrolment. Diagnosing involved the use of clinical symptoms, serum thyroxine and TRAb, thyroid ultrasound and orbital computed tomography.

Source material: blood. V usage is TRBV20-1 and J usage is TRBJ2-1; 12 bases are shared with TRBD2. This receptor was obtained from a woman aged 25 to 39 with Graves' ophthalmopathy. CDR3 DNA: TGCAGTGCTCCCGGACTAGCGGGGAGGAATGAGCAGTTCTTC. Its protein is CSAPGLAGRNEQFF.